These T cell receptor beta chains were read from a single sample in a study of shared clonotypes between healthy human individuals. Sequenced by immunoSEQ multiplex PCR; TCRdb stores in-frame clones only, minus some. The sample contains 1.5 million to 2.5 million clones, less than 95% of which appear only once. What was sequenced was naive CD8+ T cells sorted from blood. These receptors all stem from a man aged 18 to 35 in good health. The CDR3 runs from the conserved cysteine through the conserved F or W. The D gene is left open where the match is weak. Expanded clones are given a class, and other clones once, few, many or no size at all.

j_call: TRBJ1-4
clone_size: -
d_call: TRBD1
cdr3_length: 17
v_call: TRBV7-9
cdr3_aa: CASSLAPGQEENEKLFF
cdr3_nt: TGTGCCAGCAGCTTAGCCCCGGGACAGGAAGAGAATGAAAAACTGTTTTTT

j_call: TRBJ2-7
clone_size: -
d_call: -
cdr3_length: 14
v_call: TRBV5-1
cdr3_aa: CASSPFGEPYEQYF
cdr3_nt: TGCGCCAGCAGCCCCTTCGGGGAACCCTACGAGCAGTACTTC

j_call: TRBJ2-7
clone_size: -
d_call: -
cdr3_length: 14
v_call: TRBV5-1
cdr3_aa: CASSLGGESYEQYF
cdr3_nt: TGCGCCAGCAGCTTGGGTGGGGAGTCCTACGAGCAGTACTTC

j_call: TRBJ2-1
clone_size: -
d_call: -
cdr3_length: 13
v_call: TRBV19
cdr3_aa: CASSIIEATEQFF
cdr3_nt: TGTGCCAGTAGTATAATCGAAGCTACCGAGCAGTTCTTC

j_call: TRBJ2-7
clone_size: -
d_call: -
cdr3_length: 15
v_call: TRBV19
cdr3_aa: CASSVDATTNYEQYF
cdr3_nt: TGTGCCAGTAGCGTGGACGCAACGACGAACTACGAGCAGTACTTC

j_call: TRBJ1-5
clone_size: -
d_call: -
cdr3_length: 15
v_call: TRBV6-1
cdr3_aa: CASSELKGGRGPQHF
cdr3_nt: TGTGCCAGCAGTGAACTGAAGGGGGGAAGGGGGCCCCAGCATTTT

j_call: TRBJ1-5
clone_size: -
d_call: -
cdr3_length: 15
v_call: TRBV2
cdr3_aa: CASSDWDGSNQPQHF
cdr3_nt: TGTGCCAGCAGTGATTGGGACGGTAGCAATCAGCCCCAGCATTTT

j_call: TRBJ2-7
clone_size: -
d_call: TRBD2
cdr3_length: 17
v_call: TRBV4-1
cdr3_aa: CASSQDSRAGDSYEQYF
cdr3_nt: TGCGCCAGCAGCCAAGACAGCCGAGCGGGGGACTCCTACGAGCAGTACTTC

j_call: TRBJ1-5
clone_size: -
d_call: -
cdr3_length: 14
v_call: TRBV13
cdr3_aa: CASSLEGTNQPQHF
cdr3_nt: TGTGCCAGCAGCTTAGAGGGGACAAATCAGCCCCAGCATTTT

j_call: TRBJ2-7
clone_size: -
d_call: -
cdr3_length: 14
v_call: TRBV4-1
cdr3_aa: CASSRERSSYEQYF
cdr3_nt: TGCGCCAGCAGCCGTGAGCGTAGCTCCTACGAGCAGTACTTC

j_call: TRBJ2-7
clone_size: -
d_call: TRBD1
cdr3_length: 15
v_call: TRBV13
cdr3_aa: CASSLEGAPRYEQYF
cdr3_nt: TGTGCCAGCAGCTTAGAGGGGGCCCCAAGGTACGAGCAGTACTTC

j_call: TRBJ2-1
clone_size: -
d_call: -
cdr3_length: 11
v_call: TRBV7-9
cdr3_aa: CASSLLGEQFF
cdr3_nt: TGTGCCAGCAGCTTATTAGGGGAGCAGTTCTTC

j_call: TRBJ1-4
clone_size: -
d_call: -
cdr3_length: 15
v_call: TRBV4-3
cdr3_aa: CASSQDGPGDEKLFF
cdr3_nt: TGCGCCAGCAGCCAAGACGGCCCTGGAGATGAAAAACTGTTTTTT

j_call: TRBJ2-7
clone_size: -
d_call: -
cdr3_length: 16
v_call: TRBV11-2
cdr3_aa: CASSLHRRAEPYEQYF
cdr3_nt: TGTGCCAGCAGCCTCCACCGGCGGGCTGAACCCTACGAGCAGTACTTC

j_call: TRBJ1-1
clone_size: once
d_call: -
cdr3_length: 18
v_call: TRBV19
cdr3_aa: CASSEQGTLLVFNTEAFF
cdr3_nt: TGTGCCAGTAGTGAACAGGGAACCCTCCTCGTTTTCAACACTGAAGCTTTCTTT

j_call: TRBJ2-7
clone_size: -
d_call: -
cdr3_length: 14
v_call: TRBV21-1
cdr3_aa: CASGPRQGVSEQYF
cdr3_nt: TGTGCCAGCGGGCCGAGACAGGGGGTATCCGAGCAGTACTTC

j_call: TRBJ1-1
clone_size: -
d_call: TRBD1
cdr3_length: 14
v_call: TRBV5-1
cdr3_aa: CASSLQGTHTEAFF
cdr3_nt: TGCGCCAGCAGCTTACAGGGGACGCACACTGAAGCTTTCTTT

j_call: TRBJ2-5
clone_size: -
d_call: -
cdr3_length: 15
v_call: TRBV27
cdr3_aa: CASSLLGGAGETQYF
cdr3_nt: TGTGCCAGCAGTTTACTAGGGGGAGCGGGAGAGACCCAGTACTTC

j_call: TRBJ2-7
clone_size: -
d_call: TRBD2
cdr3_length: 14
v_call: TRBV13
cdr3_aa: CASSLRGDSYEQYF
cdr3_nt: TGTGCCAGCAGCTTGCGGGGGGACTCCTACGAGCAGTACTTC

j_call: TRBJ2-6
clone_size: -
d_call: -
cdr3_length: 19
v_call: TRBV27
cdr3_aa: CASSTLDSHTSSGANVLTF
cdr3_nt: TGTGCCAGCAGTACCTTGGACAGTCACACGAGCTCTGGGGCCAACGTCCTGACTTTC

j_call: TRBJ2-1
clone_size: -
d_call: -
cdr3_length: 11
v_call: TRBV12-5
cdr3_aa: CASGFTDEQFF
cdr3_nt: TGTGCTAGTGGTTTTACGGATGAGCAGTTCTTC

j_call: TRBJ1-4
clone_size: -
d_call: -
cdr3_length: 13
v_call: TRBV11-3
cdr3_aa: CASSPSYGAELFF
cdr3_nt: TGTGCCAGCAGCCCATCCTATGGAGCTGAACTGTTTTTT

j_call: TRBJ2-7
clone_size: -
d_call: TRBD2
cdr3_length: 15
v_call: TRBV6-5
cdr3_aa: CASSIGLAGWYEQYF
cdr3_nt: TGTGCCAGCAGTATTGGACTAGCGGGGTGGTACGAGCAGTACTTC